This T cell receptor (beta chain) was recorded in a study of T cell responses to AZD1222 COVID-19 vaccine. CDR3 length: 16 residues. Per the germline V gene, CDR1 is SGHRS and CDR2 is YFSETQ. V was cut by 0 bases and J by 2 bases, with 12 bases left in between. General observations from the study: The study identified only five to seven AZD1222 recipients as seropositive at baseline. Elevations in Spike-specific TCR breadth and depth followed administration of two AZD1222 doses. It should be noted that donors were predominantly white British and more often female, and clonal diversity was possibly underestimated. Regions left unmutated in variants are reportedly the target of nearly half of spike-specific TCRs.

Produced via immunoSEQ multiplex PCR; TCRdb's table is partial and in-frame only. The repertoire holds roughly 120,000 clones, with roughly four fifths as singletons. In regard to this clone: The antigen remains unidentified. Other DNA sequences in this specimen translate into the identical CDR3.

This receptor was obtained from an adult in good health. Sequencing was performed on peripheral blood, taken on day 0 of AZD1222 vaccination. The rearrangement links TRBV5-1 to TRBJ1-5; D is unresolved. The CDR3 bases are TGCGCCAGCAGCTTGGGGGCAGGTGGAGGCAATCAGCCCCAGCATTTT. Its translation: CASSLGAGGGNQPQHF.